This TCR beta chain emerged from a study of spatial heterogeneity in lung cancer. Study background: Averaged across combinations, each unique TCR and UMI pairing appeared more than ten times in raw reads, which were uncorrected.

The CDR3 covers 14 residues. CDR1 and CDR2 from the germline V gene are SEHNR and FQNEAQ (reference sequence). Trimming cost V 6 bases and J 6 bases, with 18 bases left between them. Each TCR cDNA molecule bore a unique molecular identifier. TCRdb re-called the 5' RACE reads with MiXCR, one entry per CDR3 protein. The table shows 60,000 to 90,000 distinct CDR3 sequences, with roughly 8% occurring only once. Time point: sample taken at primary tumor resection. Without sorting, whole RNA was sequenced from tumor, nontumor lung or frozen PBMC. On this clonotype: This sequence may be a read error, since a much larger clone differs from it by one base.

The receptor's source is a male donor with early-stage non-small cell lung cancer. The chain has TRBV7-9 and TRBJ2-7; D tentatively fits TRBD1 or TRBD2 (5 bases each). The specimen was PBMCs, collected at surgery. CDR3 in DNA: TGTGCCAGCAGGAGGACCGGGACCTCGGGCGAGCAGTACTTC. Translating it yields CASRRTGTSGEQYF.